The clone carrying this TCR beta chain has only a few counts. The antigen is undetermined. From RNA transcripts, TCR beta CDR3 regions were amplified. Initially, a first-round RT-PCR of the TCR CDR3 employed the HTBI primer set. MiXCR, run by TCRdb on the multiplex PCR reads, gives a single entry per CDR3 protein. The sample records hundreds of thousands of distinct CDR3 sequences, under 45% being singletons. The data were taken from a study of T cells in Graves' hyperthyroidism and ophthalmopathy. Points from the study as a whole: Among clonotypes expanded in thyroid above 0.001, most were also found in blood.

V trimming: 4 bases; J trimming: 2 bases; junction bases outside the gene matches: 4. The CDR3 length is 15 residues. The V gene's germline CDR1 is LNHDA and CDR2 SQIVND (reference sequence). Hyperthyroidism of Graves' type that showed no ophthalmopathy progression within 18 months was stable. These patients, aged 18 to 65, had recently diagnosed hyperthyroidism lasting under 2 months. Thyroid ultrasound and orbital computed tomography, with clinical symptoms and serum thyroxine and TRAb, informed diagnoses. The chain couples TRBV19 to TRBJ1-2; 10 bases align to TRBD1. The source of this sequence is a woman aged 35 to 49 with Graves' hyperthyroidism. Specimen: blood. This CDR3 is CASSTGTGVNYGYTF. The CDR3 DNA is TGTGCCAGTAGTACCGGGACAGGGGTCAACTATGGCTACACCTTC.